Listed here are 9 T cell receptor beta chains from one sample, sequenced in a study of blood T cells in healthy people across ages. Combining a sample-barcoded 5' primer with a J-beta primer mix, a second PCR ran for roughly 7 to 12 cycles. TCRdb passed the 5' RACE reads through MiXCR, listing each CDR3 protein once. Counted here are about a million distinct CDR3 sequences, 40% to 60% occurring once; the ten biggest clones make up around an eighth. The specimen sequenced was blood. These receptors originate from a man aged 25-45 years in good health.

The chain joins TRBV6-2 or TRBV6-3 to TRBJ1-5, with D perhaps matching TRBD1 (5 bases). The CDR3 consists of 13 residues. Germline V gene sequence: CDR1 MNHEY, CDR2 SVGEGT. The germline V and J ends were trimmed by 6 bases and 4 bases, with 10 bases remaining between them. In nucleotides, the CDR3 is TGTGCCAGCAGCTACAGGTTAAATCAGCCCCAGCATTTT. It is translated as CASSYRLNQPQHF.

The chain joins TRBV19 to TRBJ2-1, with D hard to call. Judging by the DNA end, TRBJ2-7 fits better; the J call may be wrong. CDR3 length equals 14 residues. Germline V gene data show CDR1 as LNHDA and CDR2 as SQIVND (reference sequence). Here the CDR3 DNA reads TGTGCCAGTCGTCAGCGAAGCTCCTACAATGAGCAGTACTTC. Translation: CASRQRSSYNEQYF.

The DNA of the CDR3 is TGTGCCAGCAGTTTACAACTAAGTTCCGGGGCCAACGTCCTGACTTTC. It yields the protein CASSLQLSSGANVLTF. J is TRBJ2-6 and V is TRBV28; no firm D call. CDR1 is MDHEN, CDR2 SYDVKM, per germline. The CDR3 sequence is 16 residues long. The germline V and J ends were trimmed by 2 bases and 4 bases, with 12 bases remaining between them.

This rearrangement joins TRBV7-9 to TRBJ2-7, with 7 bases lining up with TRBD2. V gave up 6 bases and J gave up 6 bases; unmatched junction bases: 5. CDR1 is SEHNR, CDR2 FQNEAQ, per germline (reference sequence). The CDR3 totals 12 residues. CDR3 nucleotide sequence: TGTGCCAGCAGTTGGGGGGGTGCCGAGCAGTACTTC. Amino acids: CASSWGGAEQYF.

V usage is TRBV12-3 or TRBV12-4 and J usage is TRBJ1-2; perhaps TRBD1 as D (5 bases). CDR3 length: 14 amino acids. Trimming cost V 6 bases and J 1 base, with 12 bases left between them. CDR3 in amino acids: CASSYLGVNYGYTF. The DNA for the CDR3 is TGTGCCAGCAGCTACTTAGGGGTTAACTATGGCTACACCTTC.

This clonotype showed up just a few times. V is TRBV27 and J is TRBJ2-1, with 7 bases lining up with TRBD1. V shed 5 bases and J 9 bases; nucleotides not matched to a gene: 16. The CDR3 covers 16 residues. Germline CDR1 is MNHEY and CDR2 is SMNVEV (reference sequence). The CDR3 reads CASSPTGTEGHPEQFF. In DNA, the CDR3 is TGTGCCAGCAGTCCGACCGGGACAGAGGGGCACCCTGAGCAGTTCTTC.

With regard to this clonotype: One end of the junction varies from germline; a read error may be responsible. The V and J genes are TRBV7-7 and TRBJ2-3; D may be TRBD1 or TRBD2 (5 bases each). Germline CDR1 and CDR2: SSHAT and FNYEAQ (reference sequence). The CDR3 covers 15 residues. This chain's CDR3 is CASSSGLAHTDTQYF. Written as DNA, the CDR3 is TGTGCTAGCAGCTCGGGGCTAGCCCACACAGATACGCAGTATTTT.

The CDR3 here is CASSQDLAGGVVNEQFF. The CDR3, as DNA: TGCGCCAGCAGCCAAGATCTAGCGGGGGGCGTTGTCAATGAGCAGTTCTTC. This rearrangement joins TRBV4-3 to TRBJ2-1; 11 bases are shared with TRBD2. The V gene's germline CDR1 is LGHNA and CDR2 YSLEER. CDR3 length equals 17 residues. Unmatched junction bases numbered 7, after V lost 0 bases and J lost 6 bases.

V and J are TRBV20-1 and TRBJ1-1, with a weak D call TRBD1 (5 bases). The germline V gene has CDR1 DFQATT and CDR2 SNEGSKA (reference sequence). The CDR3 contains 13 residues. With 3 bases removed from V and 10 bases from J, the gap between germline ends came to 18 bases. The chain's CDR3 is CSARDQGPAGAFF. CDR3 DNA sequence: TGCAGTGCTAGGGACCAGGGTCCTGCGGGAGCTTTCTTT.